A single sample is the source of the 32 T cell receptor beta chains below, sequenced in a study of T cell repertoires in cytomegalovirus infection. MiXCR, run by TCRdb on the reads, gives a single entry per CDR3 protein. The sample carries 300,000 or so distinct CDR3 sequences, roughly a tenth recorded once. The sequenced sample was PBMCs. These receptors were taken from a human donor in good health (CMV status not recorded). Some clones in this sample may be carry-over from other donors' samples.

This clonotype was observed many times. This CDR3 is CASSGTDGYEQYF. The CDR3 nucleotides are TGTGCCAGCAGCGGGACCGACGGCTACGAGCAGTACTTC. The V gene is TRBV7-2, the J gene TRBJ2-7; D could derive from TRBD1 or TRBD2 (5 bases each). From germline, CDR1 is SGHTA and CDR2 FQGNSA. Between the trimmed V and J ends, which lost 5 bases and 3 bases, there was a span of 11 bases. This CDR3 spans 13 amino acids.

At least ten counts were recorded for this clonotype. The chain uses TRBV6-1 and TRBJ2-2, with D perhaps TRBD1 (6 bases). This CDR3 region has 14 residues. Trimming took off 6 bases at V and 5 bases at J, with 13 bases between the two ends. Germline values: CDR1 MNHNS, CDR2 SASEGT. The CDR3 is CASRSGTPTGELFF. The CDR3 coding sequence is TGTGCCAGCAGGTCCGGGACACCGACCGGGGAGCTGTTTTTT.

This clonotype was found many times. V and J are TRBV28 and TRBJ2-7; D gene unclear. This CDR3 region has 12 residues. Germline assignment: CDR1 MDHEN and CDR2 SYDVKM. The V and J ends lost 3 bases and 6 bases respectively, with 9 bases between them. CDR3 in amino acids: CASSFKVSEQYV. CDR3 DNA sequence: TGTGCCAGCAGTTTTAAAGTAAGCGAGCAGTACGTC.

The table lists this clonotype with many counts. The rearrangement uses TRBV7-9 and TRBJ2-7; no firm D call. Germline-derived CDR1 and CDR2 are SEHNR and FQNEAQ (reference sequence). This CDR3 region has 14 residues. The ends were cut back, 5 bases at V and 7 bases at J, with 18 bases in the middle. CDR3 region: CASSPRSRSEEQYF. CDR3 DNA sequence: TGTGCCAGCAGCCCGAGGAGCAGGTCCGAAGAGCAGTACTTC.

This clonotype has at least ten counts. CDR3 sequence reads: CASSLNSGDETQYF. Written as DNA, the CDR3 is TGTGCCAGCAGCTTAAATTCAGGGGACGAGACCCAGTACTTC. This chain connects TRBV7-9 to TRBJ2-5, with a weak D call TRBD1 (6 bases). The CDR3 contains 14 residues. V shed 2 bases and J shed 5 bases, with 12 bases lying between them. From germline, CDR1 is SEHNR and CDR2 FQNEAQ (reference sequence).

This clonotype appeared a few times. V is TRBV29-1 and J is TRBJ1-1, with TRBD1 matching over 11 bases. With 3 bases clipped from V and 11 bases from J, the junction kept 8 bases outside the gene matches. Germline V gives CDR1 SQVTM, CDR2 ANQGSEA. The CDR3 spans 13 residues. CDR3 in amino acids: CSVDGQGALWAFF. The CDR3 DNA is TGCAGCGTTGACGGACAGGGGGCTCTTTGGGCTTTCTTT.

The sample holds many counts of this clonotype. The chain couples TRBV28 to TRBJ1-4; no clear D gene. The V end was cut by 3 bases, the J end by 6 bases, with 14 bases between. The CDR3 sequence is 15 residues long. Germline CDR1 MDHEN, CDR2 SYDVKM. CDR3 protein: CASSFRGRDYEKLFF. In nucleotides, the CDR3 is TGTGCCAGCAGTTTCAGAGGAAGAGATTATGAAAAACTGTTTTTT.

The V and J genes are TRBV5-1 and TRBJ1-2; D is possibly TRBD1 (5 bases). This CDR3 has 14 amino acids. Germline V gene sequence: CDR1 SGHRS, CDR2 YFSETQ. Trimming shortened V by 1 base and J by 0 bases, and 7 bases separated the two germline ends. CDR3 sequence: CASSLQGPNYGYTF. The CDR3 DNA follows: TGCGCCAGCAGCTTGCAGGGACCTAACTATGGCTACACCTTC.

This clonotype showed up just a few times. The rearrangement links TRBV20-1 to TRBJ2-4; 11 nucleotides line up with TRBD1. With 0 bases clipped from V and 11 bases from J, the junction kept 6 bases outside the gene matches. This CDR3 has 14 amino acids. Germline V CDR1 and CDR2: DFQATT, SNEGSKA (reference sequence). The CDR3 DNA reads TGCAGTGCTAGAGATGGGACAGGGGGAAGAGTTCAGTACTTC. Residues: CSARDGTGGRVQYF.

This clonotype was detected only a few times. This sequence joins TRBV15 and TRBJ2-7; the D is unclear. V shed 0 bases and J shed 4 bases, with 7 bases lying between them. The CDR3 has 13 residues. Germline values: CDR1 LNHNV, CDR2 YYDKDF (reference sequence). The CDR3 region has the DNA TGTGCCACCAGCAGAGAAAGCAGATACGAGCAGTACTTC. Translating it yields CATSRESRYEQYF.

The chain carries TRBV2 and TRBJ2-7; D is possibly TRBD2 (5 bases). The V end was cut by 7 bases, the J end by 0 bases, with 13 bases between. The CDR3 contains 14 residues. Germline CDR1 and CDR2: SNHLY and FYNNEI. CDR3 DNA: TGTGCCAGCACGGGGAAAGAGAGCTCCTACGAGCAGTACTTC. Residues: CASTGKESSYEQYF.

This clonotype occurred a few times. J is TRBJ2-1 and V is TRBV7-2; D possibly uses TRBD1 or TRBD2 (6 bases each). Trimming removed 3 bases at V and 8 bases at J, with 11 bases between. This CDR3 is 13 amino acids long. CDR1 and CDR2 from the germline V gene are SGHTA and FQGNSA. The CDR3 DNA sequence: TGTGCCAGCAGCTTTAACCGGGGGCATGAGCAGTTCTTC. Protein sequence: CASSFNRGHEQFF.

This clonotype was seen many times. The CDR3 coding sequence is TGTGCCAGCAGCCCACCTAGTGGGCCCCAGCATTTT. It translates to CASSPPSGPQHF. The chain links TRBV7-2 to TRBJ1-5; D not certain. Per the germline V gene, CDR1 is SGHTA and CDR2 is FQGNSA. V was shortened by 5 bases and J by 9 bases, with 11 bases between the two germline ends. This CDR3 comprises 12 residues.

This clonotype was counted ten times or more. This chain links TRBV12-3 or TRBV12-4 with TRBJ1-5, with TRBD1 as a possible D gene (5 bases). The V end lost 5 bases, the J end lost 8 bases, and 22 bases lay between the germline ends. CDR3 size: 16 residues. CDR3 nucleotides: TGTGCCAGCAGTCCGGGTAGGGGACGGGCTTTGGAGCCCCAGCATTTT. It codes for CASSPGRGRALEPQHF.

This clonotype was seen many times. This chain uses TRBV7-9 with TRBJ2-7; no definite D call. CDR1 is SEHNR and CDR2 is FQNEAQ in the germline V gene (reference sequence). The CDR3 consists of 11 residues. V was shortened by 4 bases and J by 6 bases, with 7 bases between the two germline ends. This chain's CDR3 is CASSYGAEQYF. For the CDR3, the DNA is TGTGCCAGCAGCTACGGCGCCGAGCAGTACTTC.

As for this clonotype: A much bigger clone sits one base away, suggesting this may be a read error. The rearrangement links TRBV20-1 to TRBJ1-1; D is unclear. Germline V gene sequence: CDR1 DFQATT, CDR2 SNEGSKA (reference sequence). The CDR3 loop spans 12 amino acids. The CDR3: CSTRDLATEAFF. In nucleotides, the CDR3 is TGCAGTACTAGGGATTTGGCCACTGAAGCTTTCTTT.

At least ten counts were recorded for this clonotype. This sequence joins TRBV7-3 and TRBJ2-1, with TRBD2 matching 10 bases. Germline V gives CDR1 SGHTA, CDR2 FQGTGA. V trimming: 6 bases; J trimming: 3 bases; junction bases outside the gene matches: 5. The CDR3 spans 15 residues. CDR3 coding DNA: TGTGCCAGCAGTCTAGCGGGGGACCGCTACAATGAGCAGTTCTTC. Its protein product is CASSLAGDRYNEQFF.

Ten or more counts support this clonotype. CDR3 coding DNA: TGTGCCAGCAGCTTAGCGGCCCTCCGAGAGACCCAGTACTTC. Its protein is CASSLAALRETQYF. The chain carries TRBV7-2 and TRBJ2-5; D not resolved. The length of the CDR3 is 14 residues. Germline V gives CDR1 SGHTA, CDR2 FQGNSA. Trimming stripped 0 bases from V and 4 bases from J, with 9 bases between.

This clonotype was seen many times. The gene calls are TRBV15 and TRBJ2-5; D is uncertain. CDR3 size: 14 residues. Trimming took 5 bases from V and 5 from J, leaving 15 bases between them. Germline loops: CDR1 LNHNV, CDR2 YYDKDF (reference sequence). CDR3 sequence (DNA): TGTGCCACCAGCTCCAGCAAAAGTTGGGAGACCCAGTACTTC. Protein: CATSSSKSWETQYF.

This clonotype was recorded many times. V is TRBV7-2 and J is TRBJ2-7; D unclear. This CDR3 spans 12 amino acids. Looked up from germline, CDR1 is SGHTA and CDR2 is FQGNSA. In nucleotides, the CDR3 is TGTGACAGCCACCGGGTTAGGAACGAGCAGTACGTC. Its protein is CDSHRVRNEQYV.

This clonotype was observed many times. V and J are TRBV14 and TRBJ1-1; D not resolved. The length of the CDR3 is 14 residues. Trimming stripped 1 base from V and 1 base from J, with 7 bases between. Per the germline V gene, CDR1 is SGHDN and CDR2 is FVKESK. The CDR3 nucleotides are TGTGCCAGCAGCCAAGTCCTGAAGAACACTGAAGCTTTCTTT. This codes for CASSQVLKNTEAFF.

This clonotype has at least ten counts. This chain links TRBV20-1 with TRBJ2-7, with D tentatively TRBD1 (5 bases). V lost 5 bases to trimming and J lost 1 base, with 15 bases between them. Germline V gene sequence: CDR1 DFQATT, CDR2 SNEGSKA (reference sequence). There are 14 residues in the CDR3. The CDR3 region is CSAVDSLLSYEQYF. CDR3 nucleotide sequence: TGCAGTGCTGTTGACAGCCTCCTATCCTACGAGCAGTACTTC.

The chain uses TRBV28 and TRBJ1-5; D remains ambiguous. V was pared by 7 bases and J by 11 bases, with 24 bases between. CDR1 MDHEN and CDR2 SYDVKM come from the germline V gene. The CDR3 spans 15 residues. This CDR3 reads CASTAPYRRRGAQHF. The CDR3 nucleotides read TGTGCCAGCACAGCTCCGTATAGACGGCGTGGGGCCCAGCATTTT.

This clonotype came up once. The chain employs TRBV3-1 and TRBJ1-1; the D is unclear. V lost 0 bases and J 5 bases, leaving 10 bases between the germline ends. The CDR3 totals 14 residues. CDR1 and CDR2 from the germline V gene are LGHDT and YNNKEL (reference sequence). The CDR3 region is CASSQEDRRTEAFF. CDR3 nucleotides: TGTGCCAGCAGCCAAGAGGACCGGCGGACTGAAGCTTTCTTT.

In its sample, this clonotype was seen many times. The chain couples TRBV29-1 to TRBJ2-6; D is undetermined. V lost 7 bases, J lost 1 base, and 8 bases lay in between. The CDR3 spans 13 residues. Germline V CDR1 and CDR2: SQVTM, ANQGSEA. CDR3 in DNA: TGCAGCGCTACCCCTTCTGGGGCCAACGTCCTGACTTTC. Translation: CSATPSGANVLTF. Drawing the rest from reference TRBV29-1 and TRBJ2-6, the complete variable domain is SAVISQKPSRDICQRGTSLTIQCQVDSQVTMMFWYRQQPGQSLTLIATANQGSEATYESGFVIDKFPISRPNLTFSTLTVSNMSPEDSSIYLCSATPSGANVLTFGAGSRLTVL.

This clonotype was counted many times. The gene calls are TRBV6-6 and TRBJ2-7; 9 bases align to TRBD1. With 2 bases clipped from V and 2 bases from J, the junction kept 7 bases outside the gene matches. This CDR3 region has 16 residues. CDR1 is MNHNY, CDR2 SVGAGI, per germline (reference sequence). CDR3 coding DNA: TGTGCCAGCAGTTACATTTGGGACAGGGAGACCTACGAGCAGTACTTC. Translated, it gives CASSYIWDRETYEQYF.

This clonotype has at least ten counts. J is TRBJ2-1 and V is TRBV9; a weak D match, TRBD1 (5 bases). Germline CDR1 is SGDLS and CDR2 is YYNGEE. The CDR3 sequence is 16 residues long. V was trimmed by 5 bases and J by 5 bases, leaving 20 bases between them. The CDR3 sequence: CASSEDRQGRNNEQFF. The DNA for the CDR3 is TGTGCCAGCAGTGAAGATCGGCAGGGAAGAAACAATGAGCAGTTCTTC. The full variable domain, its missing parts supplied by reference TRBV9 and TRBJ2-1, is DSGVTQTPKHLITATGQRVTLRCSPRSGDLSVYWYQQSLDQGLQFLIQYYNGEERAKGNILERFSAQQFPDLHSELNLSSLELGDSALYFCASSEDRQGRNNEQFFGPGTRLTVL.

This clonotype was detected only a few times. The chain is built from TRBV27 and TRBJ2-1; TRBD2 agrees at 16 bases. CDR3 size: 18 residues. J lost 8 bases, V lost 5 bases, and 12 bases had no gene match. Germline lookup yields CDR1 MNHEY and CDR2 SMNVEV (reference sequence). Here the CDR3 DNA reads TGTGCCAGCAGTCCGGGACTAGCGGGGGGGCCCTTGGTGGATGAGCAGTTCTTC. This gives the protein CASSPGLAGGPLVDEQFF.

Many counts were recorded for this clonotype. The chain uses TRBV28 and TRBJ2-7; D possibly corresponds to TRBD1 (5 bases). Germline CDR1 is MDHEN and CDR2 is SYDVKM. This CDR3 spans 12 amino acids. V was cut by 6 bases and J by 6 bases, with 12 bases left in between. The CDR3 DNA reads TGTGCCAGCAGCGTTGCAGGGCGCGAGCAGTACGTC. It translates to CASSVAGREQYV.

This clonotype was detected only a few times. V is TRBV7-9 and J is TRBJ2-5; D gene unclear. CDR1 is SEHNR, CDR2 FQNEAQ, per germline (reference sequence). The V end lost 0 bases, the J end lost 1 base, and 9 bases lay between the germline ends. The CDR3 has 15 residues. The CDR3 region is CASSLAADPQETQYF. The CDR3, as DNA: TGTGCCAGCAGCTTAGCGGCGGACCCCCAAGAGACCCAGTACTTC.

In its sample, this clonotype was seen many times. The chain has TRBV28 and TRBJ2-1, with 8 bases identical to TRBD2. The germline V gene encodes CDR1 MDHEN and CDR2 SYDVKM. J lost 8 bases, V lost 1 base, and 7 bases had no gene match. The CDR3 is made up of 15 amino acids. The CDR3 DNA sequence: TGTGCCAGCAGTTTATTGAGCGGGGGAGGGTATGAGCAGTTCTTC. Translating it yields CASSLLSGGGYEQFF.

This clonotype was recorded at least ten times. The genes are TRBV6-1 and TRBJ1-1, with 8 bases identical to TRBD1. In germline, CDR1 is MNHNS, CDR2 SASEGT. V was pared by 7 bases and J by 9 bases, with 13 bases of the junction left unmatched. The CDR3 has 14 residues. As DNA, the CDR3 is TGTGCCAGCACCCTCAGCCGGACAGGGCGTAAAGCTTTCTTT. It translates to CASTLSRTGRKAFF.